The 25 T cell receptor beta chains below were found in one sample sequenced in a study of shared clonotypes between healthy human individuals. Method: immunoSEQ multiplex PCR; TCRdb's copy keeps in-frame clones and lacks some. The sample yields some 2,500,000 clones, 85% to 95% seen once. Sequenced input: naive CD4+ T cells from PBMCs. Subset meaning: CD45RA+ positively selected. The receptors were gathered from a man aged 18 to 30 in good health. Some clones in this sample may be carry-over from other donors' samples.

The rearrangement links TRBV5-4 to TRBJ1-3, with D possibly being TRBD1 (6 bases). Trimming removed 9 bases at V and 4 bases at J, with 17 bases between. Per germline, CDR1 SGHNT and CDR2 YYREEE (reference sequence). This CDR3 is 14 amino acids long. CDR3 protein: CATSGQNDGNTIYF. Here the CDR3 DNA reads TGTGCCACCTCAGGACAGAATGACGGAAACACCATATATTTT. Full variable domain (missing parts from reference TRBV5-4 and TRBJ1-3): ETGVTQSPTHLIKTRGQQVTLRCSSQSGHNTVSWYQQALGQGPQFIFQYYREEENGRGNFPPRFSGLQFPNYSSELNVNALELDDSALYLCATSGQNDGNTIYFGEGSWLTVV.

This clone was detected only once. The rearrangement joins TRBV27 to TRBJ2-3; TRBD2 aligns across 11 bases. The germline V gene has CDR1 MNHEY and CDR2 SMNVEV (reference sequence). Trimming took 5 bases from V and 7 from J; bases not matched to a gene: 23. The CDR3 extends over 20 amino acids. For the CDR3, the DNA is TGTGCCAGCAGTCCCACAATATTAGCGGGAGGGCCAGGGGATAGGAATACGCAGTATTTT. Translation gives CASSPTILAGGPGDRNTQYF.

The rearrangement joins TRBV19 to TRBJ2-2, with D perhaps TRBD1 or TRBD2 (7 bases each). The CDR3 sequence is 14 residues long. V was clipped by 11 bases and J by 0 bases, with 13 bases between them. CDR1 and CDR2 from the germline V gene are LNHDA and SQIVND (reference sequence). The CDR3 region is CAGRDRPNTGELFF. The CDR3 coding sequence is TGTGCCGGGAGGGACAGACCGAACACCGGGGAGCTGTTTTTT.

The V call is TRBV9, the J call TRBJ2-2; 13 positions match TRBD2. This CDR3 has 17 residues. From germline, CDR1 is SGDLS and CDR2 YYNGEE. J gave up 8 bases and V 2 bases, and 9 bases lay outside the gene matches. The DNA of the CDR3 is TGTGCCAGCAGCGTTACCGGGACTAGCGGGATGTCGGGGGAGCTGTTTTTT. Translating gives CASSVTGTSGMSGELFF.

The V call is TRBV23-1, the J call TRBJ2-2; 9 bases line up with TRBD1. TRBV23-1 is an ORF, and what it does is uncertain. Losses at the gene ends were 2 bases for V and 0 bases for J; bases not matched to a gene: 10. The CDR3 totals 19 residues. Written as DNA, the CDR3 is TGCGCCAGCAGTCAACGTTCACAGGGGGCAATTCCGAACACCGGGGAGCTGTTTTTT. It translates to CASSQRSQGAIPNTGELFF.

This clone showed up just once. V is TRBV7-2 and J is TRBJ1-5; possibly TRBD1 for D (6 bases). The V end was cut by 5 bases, the J end by 3 bases, with 17 bases between. The CDR3 is made up of 16 amino acids. Germline CDR1 SGHTA, CDR2 FQGNSA. CDR3 bases: TGTGCCAGCAGCCTTTCCCGAGGGGGAAACAATCAGCCCCAGCATTTT. Its protein product is CASSLSRGGNNQPQHF.

The chain links TRBV28 to TRBJ2-1; the D is unclear. V was clipped by 6 bases and J by 5 bases, with 5 bases between them. Per the germline V gene, CDR1 is MDHEN and CDR2 is SYDVKM. The CDR3 sequence is 11 residues long. CDR3 nucleotides: TGTGCCAGCAGGCAAAACAATGAGCAGTTCTTC. It yields the protein CASRQNNEQFF.

This clone was seen a handful of times. The chain joins TRBV14 to TRBJ1-2, with 7 nucleotides matching TRBD1. V lost 5 bases, J lost 0 bases, and 3 bases stayed unmatched. The CDR3 consists of 14 residues. Germline values: CDR1 SGHDN, CDR2 FVKESK. The CDR3 spells CASSTGAANYGYTF. Here the CDR3 DNA reads TGTGCCAGCAGCACAGGGGCGGCTAACTATGGCTACACCTTC.

The chain combines TRBV7-2 with TRBJ2-5; tentatively, D is TRBD2 (6 bases). Germline-derived CDR1 and CDR2 are SGHTA and FQGNSA. Trimming stripped 1 base from V and 2 bases from J, with 11 bases between. This CDR3 is 15 amino acids long. CDR3 loop: CASSLVGGKQETQYF. The CDR3, as DNA: TGTGCCAGCAGCTTAGTTGGAGGGAAACAAGAGACCCAGTACTTC.

This chain connects TRBV15 to TRBJ1-4, with TRBD1 matching 7 bases. V shed 9 bases, J shed 8 bases, and the junction held 12 bases outside the gene matches. Looked up from germline, CDR1 is LNHNV and CDR2 is YYDKDF (reference sequence). There are 14 residues in the CDR3. The CDR3 is CATKQGQSGEKLFF. The CDR3, as DNA: TGTGCCACGAAGCAGGGACAGTCGGGGGAAAAACTGTTTTTT.

The chain carries TRBV5-1 and TRBJ2-1; 12 bases are a match to TRBD2. Germline-derived CDR1 and CDR2 are SGHRS and YFSETQ. V dropped 4 bases and J dropped 6; count of bases not matched to a gene: 5. The CDR3 covers 15 residues. CDR3 protein: CASSMEGLAGNEQFF. The CDR3 DNA reads as TGCGCCAGCAGCATGGAGGGACTAGCGGGCAATGAGCAGTTCTTC.

This chain joins TRBV18 and TRBJ2-7; unclear D gene. The V and J ends lost 0 bases and 6 bases respectively, with 15 bases between them. Germline CDR1 reads KGHSH; CDR2 reads LQKENI. The CDR3 consists of 15 residues. CDR3 nucleotide sequence: TGTGCCAGCTCACCACCGGCAGGATCCCTACTCGAGCAGTACTTC. Amino acids: CASSPPAGSLLEQYF. Looking up the rest from reference TRBV18 and TRBJ2-7 gives the full variable domain: NAGVMQNPRHLVRRRGQEARLRCSPMKGHSHVYWYRQLPEEGLKFMVYLQKENIIDESGMPKERFSAEFPKEGPSILRIQQVVRGDSAAYFCASSPPAGSLLEQYFGPGTRLTVT.

This clone was recorded once. This chain connects TRBV7-9 to TRBJ2-5; D remains unclear. V was shortened by 3 bases and J by 1 base, with 9 bases between the two germline ends. Germline CDR1 SEHNR, CDR2 FQNEAQ (reference sequence). CDR3 length equals 14 residues. The CDR3 bases are TGTGCCAGCAGCTTTCAAGCCCTCCAAGAGACCCAGTACTTC. Translated: CASSFQALQETQYF.

Concerning this clone: At the DNA level, this CDR3 is encoded by other sequences in the same sample as well. This chain joins TRBV7-8 and TRBJ2-7; tentative D call: TRBD1 (5 bases). Trimming took off 1 base at V and 1 base at J, with 5 bases between the two ends. CDR1 and CDR2 (germline): SGHVS, FQNEAQ. The CDR3 sequence is 13 residues long. The DNA of the CDR3 is TGTGCCAGCAGCTTAGACAGGTCCTACGAGCAGTACTTC. Translating it yields CASSLDRSYEQYF.

This chain links TRBV5-4 with TRBJ2-3, with D unresolved. This CDR3 is built from 15 residues. Germline lookup yields CDR1 SGHNT and CDR2 YYREEE (reference sequence). V shed 3 bases and J shed 4 bases, with 15 bases lying between them. DNA for the CDR3: TGTGCCAGCAGCTCCCGGGCCATTACGGCAGATACGCAGTATTTT. Encoded protein: CASSSRAITADTQYF.

The CDR3 is CASSRTGWNEQFF. The CDR3 nucleotides are TGTGCCAGCAGCAGGACAGGGTGGAATGAGCAGTTCTTC. The V call is TRBV6-1, the J call TRBJ2-1; 8 nucleotides match TRBD1. This CDR3 is 13 amino acids long. The ends lost 6 bases at V and 7 bases at J; junction bases unmatched: 5. CDR1 and CDR2 from the germline V gene are MNHNS and SASEGT.

The chain couples TRBV7-9 to TRBJ1-2; weak D call: TRBD1 (6 bases). The CDR3 has 12 amino acids. The V and J ends lost 10 bases and 4 bases respectively, with 13 bases between them. Germline V gives CDR1 SEHNR, CDR2 FQNEAQ (reference sequence). The CDR3 here is CAIPGGLYGYTF. CDR3 nucleotide sequence: TGTGCCATCCCGGGGGGGCTCTATGGCTACACCTTC.

The chain joins TRBV5-1 to TRBJ2-7; a possible D gene is TRBD2 (6 bases). CDR3 length equals 13 residues. CDR1 is SGHRS and CDR2 is YFSETQ in the germline V gene. V was cut by 0 bases and J by 9 bases, with 13 bases left in between. CDR3 coding DNA: TGCGCCAGCAGCTTGGACCAGCGGGCGGTGCAGTACTTC. It is translated as CASSLDQRAVQYF.

The rearrangement uses TRBV6-1 and TRBJ2-2; 9 positions agree with TRBD2. Germline V gives CDR1 MNHNS, CDR2 SASEGT. V gave up 8 bases and J gave up 4 bases; unmatched junction bases: 8. This CDR3 is built from 15 residues. This CDR3 reads CASGWGLASTGELFF. CDR3 in DNA: TGTGCCAGCGGTTGGGGACTAGCTTCCACCGGGGAGCTGTTTTTT.

The chain couples TRBV6-1 to TRBJ1-2, with D unresolved. V lost 3 bases and J 3 bases, leaving 11 bases between the germline ends. This CDR3 comprises 14 residues. Germline V gene data show CDR1 as MNHNS and CDR2 as SASEGT. CDR3 loop: CASSDHGKDYGYTF. DNA for the CDR3: TGTGCCAGCAGTGACCACGGCAAAGACTATGGCTACACCTTC.

V is TRBV28 and J is TRBJ2-7; D possibly uses TRBD1 or TRBD2 (7 bases each). Per germline, CDR1 MDHEN and CDR2 SYDVKM. The CDR3 spans 16 residues. Trimming took 5 bases from V and 0 from J, leaving 17 bases between them. The CDR3 region has the DNA TGTGCCAGCAGTCCAGGGGGGGCAGAAAGCTCCTACGAGCAGTACTTC. Translated: CASSPGGAESSYEQYF. Combining the CDR3 with reference TRBV28 and TRBJ2-7 gives the whole variable domain DVKVTQSSRYLVKRTGEKVFLECVQDMDHENMFWYRQDPGLGLRLIYFSYDVKMKEKGDIPEGYSVSREKKERFSLILESASTNQTSMYLCASSPGGAESSYEQYFGPGTRLTVT.

This clone was seen only once. This chain uses TRBV7-3 with TRBJ2-3; a weak D match, TRBD2 (5 bases). Germline CDR1 is SGHTA and CDR2 is FQGTGA. This CDR3 is built from 15 residues. V was shortened by 1 base and J by 3 bases, with 11 bases between the two germline ends. The CDR3 spells CASSLMAAGTDTQYF. CDR3 nucleotides: TGTGCCAGCAGCTTAATGGCGGCGGGTACAGATACGCAGTATTTT.

This chain connects TRBV2 to TRBJ2-1; TRBD2 might be the D (6 bases). Germline CDR1 SNHLY, CDR2 FYNNEI. Trimming took 4 bases from V and 9 from J, leaving 19 bases between them. The CDR3 covers 15 residues. DNA for the CDR3: TGTGCCAGCAGTGTCGAATCGGGAGAAGGTGGTGAGCAGTTCTTC. It specifies CASSVESGEGGEQFF.

The chain links TRBV9 to TRBJ2-2; D is possibly TRBD1 (6 bases). Germline CDR1 reads SGDLS; CDR2 reads YYNGEE. The CDR3 is 16 amino acids. V lost 4 bases and J 3 bases, leaving 16 bases between the germline ends. Here the CDR3 DNA reads TGTGCCAGCAGCTTCCCGAGGGGGACCCACACCGGGGAGCTGTTTTTT. This gives the protein CASSFPRGTHTGELFF.

This chain uses TRBV5-1 with TRBJ2-5, with D possibly matching TRBD2 (6 bases). Trimming cost V 7 bases and J 0 bases, with 16 bases left between them. CDR1 and CDR2 (germline): SGHRS, YFSETQ. The CDR3 runs to 15 residues. The CDR3: CASSAGSGYQETQYF. The CDR3 DNA is TGCGCCAGCTCTGCCGGAAGCGGGTACCAAGAGACCCAGTACTTC.